The entry below describes one TCR beta chain. Its antigen remains unknown. The source of the sample is a study of T-cell reconstitution after alpha-beta-depleted transplantation in children. Whole-study findings and limits: Some patients' high day-60 TCRbeta diversity was traced to surviving recipient T cells and thymic progenitors.

It was with unique molecular identifiers that the TCRbeta library was prepared. MiXCR, applied by TCRdb to the PCR reads, yields one record per CDR3 protein. The sample lists roughly 52,000 distinct CDR3 sequences, approximately 6% occurring once. The CDR3 runs to 15 residues. Trimming at V came to 4 bases and at J to 4 bases, leaving 3 bases not matched to a gene. Germline loops: CDR1 SGHAT, CDR2 FQNNGV. This sequence joins TRBV11-2 and TRBJ2-3; 12 positions agree with TRBD2. The specimen was PBMCs, mostly from graft donor cells, collected 60 days after TCRalphabeta/CD19-depleted stem cell transplant. This receptor was identified in a female patient aged 2-10 years who had a stem cell transplant for aplastic anemia, so the T cells may come from the graft donor. The chain's CDR3 is CASSWTSGVPDTQYF. DNA for the CDR3: TGTGCCAGCAGCTGGACTAGCGGGGTCCCAGATACGCAGTATTTT.